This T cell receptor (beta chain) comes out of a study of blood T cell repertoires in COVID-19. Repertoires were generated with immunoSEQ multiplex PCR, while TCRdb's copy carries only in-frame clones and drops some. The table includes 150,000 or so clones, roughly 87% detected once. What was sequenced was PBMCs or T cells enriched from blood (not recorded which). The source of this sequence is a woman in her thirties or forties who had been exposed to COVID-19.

The CDR3 here is CSVAGGTGGSGSNQPQHF. Written as DNA, the CDR3 is TGCAGCGTTGCGGGTGGGACAGGGGGCTCTGGTAGCAATCAGCCCCAGCATTTT. V usage is TRBV29-1 and J usage is TRBJ1-5, with TRBD1 matching over 12 bases. The germline gives CDR1 SQVTM, CDR2 ANQGSEA. This CDR3 has 18 residues. V lost 4 bases and J lost 0; bases outside the gene matches: 10.